The sequence of this TCR beta chain was determined in a study of blood T cell repertoires in COVID-19. Per the study methods: Estimation of nucleated cell counts relied on the amplification of reference gene primers. TCRdb's copy holds only in-frame clones and misses some; the assay was immunoSEQ multiplex PCR. The D gene and trimming were derived from the DNA, and the V and J assignments and clone size from that table. The table records about 250,000 clones, roughly nine tenths of them present only once. Trimming at V came to 0 bases and at J to 2 bases, leaving 6 bases not matched to a gene. The germline V gene encodes CDR1 LGHDT and CDR2 YNNKEL (reference sequence). The length of the CDR3 is 17 residues. This clone has just one count. The participants were between about 18 and 89 years old and came from 24 US areas. In assigning cohorts, the study relied on participant-reported clinical history. Cohort 3 donors were reported recovered after two negative PCRs, clearance, or symptom resolution.

This chain uses TRBV3-1 (or the pseudogene TRBV3-2) with TRBJ2-7; 11 bases map to TRBD1. The source of this sequence is a woman aged 18-29 years who had recovered from COVID-19. Sequencing was done on a sample of PBMCs or T cells enriched from blood (not recorded which). CDR3 loop: CASSQDGGQGEAYEQYF. CDR3 DNA: TGTGCCAGCAGCCAAGATGGGGGACAGGGGGAGGCCTACGAGCAGTACTTC.